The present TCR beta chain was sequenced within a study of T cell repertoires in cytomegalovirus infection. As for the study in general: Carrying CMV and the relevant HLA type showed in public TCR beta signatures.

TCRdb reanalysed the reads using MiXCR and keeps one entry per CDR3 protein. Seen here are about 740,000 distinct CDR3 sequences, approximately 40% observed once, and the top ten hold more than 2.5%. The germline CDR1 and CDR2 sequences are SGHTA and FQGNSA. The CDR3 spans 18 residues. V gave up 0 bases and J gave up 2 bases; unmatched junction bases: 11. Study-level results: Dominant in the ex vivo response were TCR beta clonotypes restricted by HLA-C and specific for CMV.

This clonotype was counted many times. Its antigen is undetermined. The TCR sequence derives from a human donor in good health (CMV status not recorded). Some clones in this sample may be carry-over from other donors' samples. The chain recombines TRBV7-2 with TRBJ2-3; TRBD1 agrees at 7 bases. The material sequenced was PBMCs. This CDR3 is CASSLAAIRTGITDTQYF. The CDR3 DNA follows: TGTGCCAGCAGCTTAGCCGCCATTAGGACAGGAATCACAGATACGCAGTATTTT.